This passage covers 29 T cell receptor beta chains from one sample sequenced in a study of healthy donors' naive CD4 and CD8 T cells. Starting from approximately 500 ng of total RNA, TCR libraries were made with linear amplification. TCRdb recomputed calls from the reads with MiXCR, one row per CDR3 protein. The sample has about 180,000 distinct CDR3 sequences, about four fifths seen once. Sequencing was performed on naive CD4+ and CD8+ T cells sorted from blood, pooled from several donors. The receptors originated from a pool of human donors in good health; the sample pools cells from several healthy donors.

This clonotype has only a few counts. The CDR3 region has the DNA TGTGCCAGCAGTTCAACTGGGACTCGCTCCTACGAGCAGTACTTC. Amino acids: CASSSTGTRSYEQYF. The chain carries TRBV12-3 or TRBV12-4 and TRBJ2-7; D is possibly TRBD2 (6 bases). The germline V and J ends were trimmed by 4 bases and 0 bases, with 13 bases remaining between them. The CDR3 is 15 amino acids.

The V gene is TRBV20-1, the J gene TRBJ2-5, with 8 bases aligning to TRBD2. Unmatched junction bases numbered 8, after V lost 2 bases and J lost 0 bases. The CDR3 is 16 residues long. Germline CDR1 is DFQATT and CDR2 is SNEGSKA (reference sequence). The CDR3 here is CSARPLAGLYQETQYF. The CDR3 DNA is TGCAGTGCTAGACCGCTAGCGGGCCTGTACCAAGAGACCCAGTACTTC.

The chain is built from TRBV11-2 and TRBJ2-3; TRBD1 aligns across 7 bases. The V gene end was trimmed by 2 bases and the J gene end by 5 bases; junction bases not matched to a gene: 10. Per germline, CDR1 SGHAT and CDR2 FQNNGV. The CDR3 has 16 residues. CDR3 in amino acids: CASSLSATGSGDTQYF. The CDR3 region has the DNA TGTGCCAGCAGCTTATCCGCGACAGGGTCGGGAGATACGCAGTATTTT.

The chain links TRBV5-1 to TRBJ1-6; 7 nucleotides line up with TRBD1. The CDR3 length is 15 residues. Germline V gene lookup returns CDR1 SGHRS and CDR2 YFSETQ. V dropped 0 bases and J dropped 10; count of bases not matched to a gene: 7. CDR3 in DNA: TGCGCCAGCAGCTTGGAGGCGACAGGGAACTCACCCCTCCACTTT. Its protein is CASSLEATGNSPLHF.

The gene calls are TRBV29-1 and TRBJ2-1; no clear D. The V and J ends lost 3 bases and 8 bases respectively, with 11 bases between them. The CDR3 has 12 residues. In germline, CDR1 is SQVTM, CDR2 ANQGSEA. CDR3 region: CSVEQTLYEQFF. The DNA of the CDR3 is TGCAGCGTTGAGCAGACTTTATATGAGCAGTTCTTC.

The count of this clonotype is one. The chain is built from TRBV11-2 and TRBJ2-7; D might be TRBD1 (6 bases). The V end was cut by 5 bases, the J end by 3 bases, with 14 bases between. Germline lookup yields CDR1 SGHAT and CDR2 FQNNGV. The CDR3 spans 14 residues. CDR3 in DNA: TGTGCCAGCAGCCTACAGGGAATGGGCTACGAGCAGTACTTC. The encoded protein is CASSLQGMGYEQYF.

The J gene is TRBJ2-2, the V gene TRBV19; D may match TRBD1 or TRBD2 (6 bases each). This CDR3 has 15 amino acids. V lost 9 bases and J 1 base, leaving 15 bases between the germline ends. Germline V gene lookup returns CDR1 LNHDA and CDR2 SQIVND (reference sequence). The DNA for the CDR3 is TGTGCCAGCTTAAGGGGGGCCTTGAACACCGGGGAGCTGTTTTTT. It yields the protein CASLRGALNTGELFF. Looking up the rest from reference TRBV19 and TRBJ2-2 gives the full variable domain: DGGITQSPKYLFRKEGQNVTLSCEQNLNHDAMYWYRQDPGQGLRLIYYSQIVNDFQKGDIAEGYSVSREKKESFPLTVTSAQKNPTAFYLCASLRGALNTGELFFGEGSRLTVL.

The V gene is TRBV6-1, the J gene TRBJ1-1; TRBD1 might be the D (5 bases). Trimming took off 5 bases at V and 1 base at J, with 11 bases between the two ends. CDR1 and CDR2 from the germline V gene are MNHNS and SASEGT. There are 14 residues in the CDR3. CDR3: CASSRVGENTEAFF. The CDR3, as DNA: TGTGCCAGCAGTAGAGTAGGGGAGAACACTGAAGCTTTCTTT.

The chain is built from TRBV29-1 and TRBJ1-1, with D unclear. The CDR3 is 8 amino acids. From germline, CDR1 is SQVTM and CDR2 ANQGSEA. Trimming took off 8 bases at V and 8 bases at J, with 6 bases between the two ends. In DNA form, the CDR3 reads TGCAGCCCAGGAGAAGCTTTCTTT. It codes for CSPGEAFF.

This clonotype was observed a handful of times. The chain carries TRBV11-2 and TRBJ2-5; 7 bases map to TRBD2. The CDR3 consists of 17 residues. CDR1 and CDR2 from the germline V gene are SGHAT and FQNNGV. The V gene end was trimmed by 0 bases and the J gene end by 7 bases; junction bases not matched to a gene: 14. The CDR3: CASSLDIWLAAQGTQYF. The CDR3 DNA follows: TGTGCCAGCAGCTTAGATATCTGGCTAGCGGCGCAGGGGACCCAGTACTTC. Variable domain in full (rest from reference TRBV11-2 and TRBJ2-5): EAGVAQSPRYKIIEKRQSVAFWCNPISGHATLYWYQQILGQGPKLLIQFQNNGVVDDSQLPKDRFSAERLKGVDSTLKIQPAKLEDSAVYLCASSLDIWLAAQGTQYFGPGTRLLVL.

This sequence joins TRBV20-1 and TRBJ2-7; the D is unclear. Germline values: CDR1 DFQATT, CDR2 SNEGSKA (reference sequence). This CDR3 has 12 amino acids. Trimming took off 0 bases at V and 4 bases at J, with 7 bases between the two ends. In DNA form, the CDR3 reads TGCAGTGCTAGAGATTCAAGATACGAGCAGTACTTC. Translated, it gives CSARDSRYEQYF.

This clonotype was detected a few times. This chain joins TRBV27 and TRBJ2-7, with D unresolved. V dropped 0 bases and J dropped 0 bases, with 3 bases sitting between them. Germline V lookup: CDR1 MNHEY, CDR2 SMNVEV (reference sequence). The CDR3 is 13 residues long. CDR3 region: CASSLSISYEQYF. DNA of the CDR3: TGTGCCAGCAGTTTATCGATCTCCTACGAGCAGTACTTC.

This clonotype was detected a few times. V and J are TRBV6-5 and TRBJ1-6, with a weak D call TRBD1 (5 bases). The CDR3 runs to 16 residues. Germline CDR1 MNHEY, CDR2 SVGAGI. V was pared by 3 bases and J by 7 bases, with 16 bases between. For the CDR3, the DNA is TGTGCCAGCAGTTATGGGGACCCGAACTTAAATTCACCCCTCCACTTT. Protein: CASSYGDPNLNSPLHF.

The rearrangement uses TRBV5-6 and TRBJ2-7; 9 bases are shared with TRBD1. CDR1 is SGHDT, CDR2 YYEEEE, per germline. The V segment lost 6 bases and the J segment 0 bases; nucleotides outside the gene matches: 4. The CDR3 is made up of 14 amino acids. The CDR3 reads CASTPGQGSYEQYF. DNA of the CDR3: TGTGCCAGCACACCGGGACAGGGCTCCTACGAGCAGTACTTC.

This clonotype was recorded a few times. The chain links TRBV29-1 to TRBJ2-1; 13 bases are shared with TRBD2. Per the germline V gene, CDR1 is SQVTM and CDR2 is ANQGSEA. The CDR3 totals 14 residues. V shed 6 bases, J shed 6 bases, and the junction held 5 bases outside the gene matches. Here the CDR3 DNA reads TGCAGCGTAACTAGCGGGGGGGGTTCCAATGAGCAGTTCTTC. Protein sequence: CSVTSGGGSNEQFF.

This clonotype showed up just a few times. The genes are TRBV29-1 and TRBJ2-7; TRBD2 matches at 8 bases. After removal of 4 bases from V and 6 bases from J, the junction contained 11 bases not matched to a gene. The length of the CDR3 is 14 residues. Germline V gene sequence: CDR1 SQVTM, CDR2 ANQGSEA. In DNA form, the CDR3 reads TGCAGCGTTGCGCGGAGCGGGAGAGGTTTCGAGCAGTACTTC. This gives the protein CSVARSGRGFEQYF.

The genes are TRBV5-5 and TRBJ2-7, with D possibly matching TRBD1 (5 bases). The germline CDR1 and CDR2 sequences are SGHKS and YYEKEE (reference sequence). The CDR3 extends over 11 amino acids. Trimming cost V 5 bases and J 5 bases, with 8 bases left between them. The CDR3 sequence is CASRYRNEQYF. The CDR3 region has the DNA TGTGCCAGCAGATACAGGAACGAGCAGTACTTC.

The chain joins TRBV29-1 to TRBJ1-1; TRBD1 matches at 10 bases. Per germline, CDR1 SQVTM and CDR2 ANQGSEA. The junction had 10 bases not matched to a gene; V was cut back by 1 base and J by 5 bases. The CDR3 has 16 amino acids. The CDR3 nucleotides read TGCAGCGTTGAAGGACAGGGGGCGGCAATTGGTACTGAAGCTTTCTTT. Its protein is CSVEGQGAAIGTEAFF.

This clonotype was seen a handful of times. One junction end disagrees with the germline gene, perhaps due to a read error. V and J are TRBV5-1 and TRBJ2-7; 10 nucleotides match TRBD1. This CDR3 has 14 residues. The germline V gene encodes CDR1 SGHRS and CDR2 YFSETQ. CDR3 in DNA: TGTGCCAGCAGCACCGGGACAGGGGCCTACGAGCAGTACTTC. Translated, it gives CASSTGTGAYEQYF.

The chain links TRBV6-5 to TRBJ2-7; no clear D gene. The CDR3 runs 14 residues. Trimming pared 6 bases from V and 2 bases from J, leaving 14 bases between. Looked up from germline, CDR1 is MNHEY and CDR2 is SVGAGI. CDR3 protein: CASSLLDMPYEQYF. CDR3 bases: TGTGCCAGCAGCCTCCTCGACATGCCCTACGAGCAGTACTTC.

This chain uses TRBV10-3 with TRBJ2-5; 7 bases line up with TRBD1. The ends lost 3 bases at V and 5 bases at J; junction bases unmatched: 3. Per germline, CDR1 ENHRY and CDR2 SYGVKD. This CDR3 contains 13 residues. CDR3 DNA sequence: TGTGCCATCAGTGAAGACAGGGATGAGACCCAGTACTTC. It specifies CAISEDRDETQYF.

The chain uses TRBV27 and TRBJ2-5, with D hard to call. CDR3 length: 14 residues. V was shortened by 2 bases and J by 3 bases, with 10 bases between the two germline ends. CDR1 is MNHEY and CDR2 is SMNVEV in the germline V gene (reference sequence). Here the CDR3 reads CASSLARFEETQYF. In DNA, the CDR3 is TGTGCCAGCAGTTTAGCCAGATTCGAAGAGACCCAGTACTTC.

V gene TRBV27 combines with J gene TRBJ2-3; D possibly uses TRBD1 or TRBD2 (5 bases each). CDR1 is MNHEY, CDR2 SMNVEV, per germline (reference sequence). This CDR3 region has 14 residues. The V gene lost 2 bases and the J gene lost 4 bases, with 10 bases spanning the gap. The CDR3 DNA is TGTGCCAGCAGTTTACGAGGGGTGGCAGATACGCAGTATTTT. This encodes CASSLRGVADTQYF.

This clonotype was counted once. The rearrangement joins TRBV20-1 to TRBJ2-2; D is uncertain. The CDR3 loop spans 15 amino acids. V shed 0 bases and J shed 1 base, with 9 bases lying between them. Germline V gene sequence: CDR1 DFQATT, CDR2 SNEGSKA (reference sequence). CDR3 nucleotide sequence: TGCAGTGCTAGAGATCCCGAGCGGAACACCGGGGAGCTGTTTTTT. Its protein product is CSARDPERNTGELFF.

A few counts support this clonotype. The chain joins TRBV27 to TRBJ2-2; the D is unclear. V was pared by 7 bases and J by 1 base, with 7 bases between. The germline gives CDR1 MNHEY, CDR2 SMNVEV (reference sequence). The CDR3 totals 13 residues. The CDR3 coding sequence is TGTGCCAGCACCCGGCAGAACACCGGGGAGCTGTTTTTT. It codes for CASTRQNTGELFF.

The chain carries TRBV27 and TRBJ2-7; the D gene could be TRBD1 or TRBD2 (5 bases each). V shed 3 bases and J shed 4 bases, with 19 bases lying between them. This CDR3 is built from 16 residues. CDR1 is MNHEY and CDR2 is SMNVEV in the germline V gene (reference sequence). The CDR3 nucleotides read TGTGCCAGCAGTTTCTTACGAGGGGAGAGATTTTACGAGCAGTACTTC. Translating it yields CASSFLRGERFYEQYF.

The rearrangement uses TRBV29-1 and TRBJ2-7; D remains ambiguous. The germline gives CDR1 SQVTM, CDR2 ANQGSEA. CDR3 size: 13 residues. V was shortened by 6 bases and J by 3 bases, with 15 bases between the two germline ends. The CDR3 DNA sequence: TGCAGCGTACGGACGGGTCTTCGCTACGAGCAGTACTTC. Translated: CSVRTGLRYEQYF.

V is TRBV27 and J is TRBJ1-2; D perhaps matches TRBD1 (6 bases). V was trimmed by 5 bases and J by 3 bases, leaving 19 bases between them. Germline values: CDR1 MNHEY, CDR2 SMNVEV (reference sequence). The CDR3 has 16 residues. In nucleotides, the CDR3 is TGTGCCAGCAGTCCTTCGGGGGGCCCGCTGGACTATGGCTACACCTTC. It encodes CASSPSGGPLDYGYTF.

This clonotype appeared a single time. The DNA for the CDR3 is TGTGCCAGCAGTGGAACTGGGATTTCACCCCTCCACTTT. Amino acid sequence: CASSGTGISPLHF. V gene TRBV27 combines with J gene TRBJ1-6; D not resolved. Germline assignment: CDR1 MNHEY and CDR2 SMNVEV (reference sequence). The V and J ends lost 5 bases and 9 bases respectively, with 11 bases between them. The CDR3 runs 13 residues.